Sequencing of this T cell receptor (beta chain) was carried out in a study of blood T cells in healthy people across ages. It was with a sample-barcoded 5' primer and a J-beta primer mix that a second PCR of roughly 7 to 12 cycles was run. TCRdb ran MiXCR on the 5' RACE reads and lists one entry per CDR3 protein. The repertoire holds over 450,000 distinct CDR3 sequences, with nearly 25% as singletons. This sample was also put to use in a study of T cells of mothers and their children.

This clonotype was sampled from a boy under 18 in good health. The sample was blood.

CDR3 sequence: CASSQAREEYTGELFF. The DNA of the CDR3 is TGCGCCAGCAGCCAAGCCAGGGAGGAATACACCGGGGAGCTGTTTTTT. This chain joins TRBV4-1 and TRBJ2-2; possible D gene TRBD2, 6 bases. This CDR3 spans 16 amino acids. V lost 1 base and J lost 3, with 12 bases in between. The germline V gene has CDR1 MGHRA and CDR2 YSYEKL.